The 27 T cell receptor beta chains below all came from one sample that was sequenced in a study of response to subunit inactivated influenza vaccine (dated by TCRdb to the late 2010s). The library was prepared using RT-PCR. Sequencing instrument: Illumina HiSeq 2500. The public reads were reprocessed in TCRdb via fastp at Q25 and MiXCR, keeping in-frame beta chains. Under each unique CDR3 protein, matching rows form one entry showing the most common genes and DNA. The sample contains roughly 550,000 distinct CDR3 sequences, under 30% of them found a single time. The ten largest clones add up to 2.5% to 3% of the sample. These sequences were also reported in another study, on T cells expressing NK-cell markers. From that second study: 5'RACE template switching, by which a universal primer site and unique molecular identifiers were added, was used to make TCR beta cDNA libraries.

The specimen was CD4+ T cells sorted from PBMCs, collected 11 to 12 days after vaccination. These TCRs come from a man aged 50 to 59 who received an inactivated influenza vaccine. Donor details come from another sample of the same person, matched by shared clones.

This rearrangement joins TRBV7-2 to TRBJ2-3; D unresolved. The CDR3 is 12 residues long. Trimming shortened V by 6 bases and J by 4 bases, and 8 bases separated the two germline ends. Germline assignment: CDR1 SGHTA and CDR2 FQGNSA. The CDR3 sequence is CASRSNADTQYF. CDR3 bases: TGTGCCAGCAGGTCTAACGCAGATACGCAGTATTTT.

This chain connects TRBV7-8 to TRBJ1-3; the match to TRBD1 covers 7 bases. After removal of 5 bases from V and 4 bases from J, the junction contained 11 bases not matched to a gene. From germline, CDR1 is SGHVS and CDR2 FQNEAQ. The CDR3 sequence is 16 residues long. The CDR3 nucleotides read TGTGCCAGCAGCGTTTACGGGACAGCCAAGGGAAACACCATATATTTT. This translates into CASSVYGTAKGNTIYF.

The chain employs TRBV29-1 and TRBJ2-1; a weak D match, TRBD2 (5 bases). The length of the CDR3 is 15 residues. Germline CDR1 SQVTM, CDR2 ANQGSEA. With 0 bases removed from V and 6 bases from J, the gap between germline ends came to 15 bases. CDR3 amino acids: CSVEDRRQRVNEQFF. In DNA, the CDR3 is TGCAGCGTTGAAGATCGACGCCAGAGGGTCAATGAGCAGTTCTTC.

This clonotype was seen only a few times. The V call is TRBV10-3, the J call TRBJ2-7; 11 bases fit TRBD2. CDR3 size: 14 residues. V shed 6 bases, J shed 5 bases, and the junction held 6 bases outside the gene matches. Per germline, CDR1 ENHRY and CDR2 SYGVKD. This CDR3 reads CAISLAGGKDEQYF. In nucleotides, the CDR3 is TGTGCCATCAGCTTAGCGGGAGGGAAAGACGAGCAGTACTTC.

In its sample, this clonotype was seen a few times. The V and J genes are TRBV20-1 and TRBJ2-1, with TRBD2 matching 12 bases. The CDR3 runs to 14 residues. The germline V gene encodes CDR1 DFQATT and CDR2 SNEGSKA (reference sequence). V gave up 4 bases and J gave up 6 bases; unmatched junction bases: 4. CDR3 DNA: TGCAGTGCTAAAGGACTAGCGGGAAGCAATGAGCAGTTCTTC. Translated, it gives CSAKGLAGSNEQFF.

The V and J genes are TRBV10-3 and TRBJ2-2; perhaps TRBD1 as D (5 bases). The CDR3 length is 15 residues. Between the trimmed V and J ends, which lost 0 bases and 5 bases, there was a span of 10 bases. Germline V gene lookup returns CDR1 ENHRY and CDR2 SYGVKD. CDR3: CAISESVRATGELFF. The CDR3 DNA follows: TGTGCCATCAGTGAGTCAGTCAGGGCGACCGGGGAGCTGTTTTTT.

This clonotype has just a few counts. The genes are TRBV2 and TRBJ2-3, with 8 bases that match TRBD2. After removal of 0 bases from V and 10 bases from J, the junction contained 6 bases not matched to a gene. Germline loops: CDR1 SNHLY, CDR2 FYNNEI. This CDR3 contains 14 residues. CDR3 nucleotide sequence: TGTGCCAGCAGTGAAGCGGCGGGGGGCAGGGCGCAGTATTTT. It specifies CASSEAAGGRAQYF.

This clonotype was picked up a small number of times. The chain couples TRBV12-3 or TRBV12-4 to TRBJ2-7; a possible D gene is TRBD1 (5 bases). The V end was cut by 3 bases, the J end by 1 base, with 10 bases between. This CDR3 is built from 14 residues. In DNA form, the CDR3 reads TGTGCCAGCAGTTTGGGGCAGGAGTCCTACGAGCAGTACTTC. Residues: CASSLGQESYEQYF.

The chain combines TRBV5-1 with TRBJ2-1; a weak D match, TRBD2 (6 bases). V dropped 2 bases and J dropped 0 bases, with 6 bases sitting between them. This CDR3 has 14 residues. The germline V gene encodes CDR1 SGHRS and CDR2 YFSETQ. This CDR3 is CASSFGSSYNEQFF. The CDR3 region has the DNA TGCGCCAGCAGCTTCGGGAGCTCCTACAATGAGCAGTTCTTC.

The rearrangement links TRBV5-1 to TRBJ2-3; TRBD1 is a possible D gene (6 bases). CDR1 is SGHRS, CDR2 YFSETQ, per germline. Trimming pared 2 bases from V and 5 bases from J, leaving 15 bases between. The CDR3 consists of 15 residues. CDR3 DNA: TGCGCCAGCAGCTTAAGACTTCAACAGGGAGATACGCAGTATTTT. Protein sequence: CASSLRLQQGDTQYF.

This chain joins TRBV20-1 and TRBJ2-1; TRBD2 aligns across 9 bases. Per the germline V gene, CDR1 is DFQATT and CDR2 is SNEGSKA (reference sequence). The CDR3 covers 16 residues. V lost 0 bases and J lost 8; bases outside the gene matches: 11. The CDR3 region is CSARDPRRGGLDEQFF. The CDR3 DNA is TGCAGTGCTAGAGATCCTCGGCGGGGGGGCCTGGATGAGCAGTTCTTC.

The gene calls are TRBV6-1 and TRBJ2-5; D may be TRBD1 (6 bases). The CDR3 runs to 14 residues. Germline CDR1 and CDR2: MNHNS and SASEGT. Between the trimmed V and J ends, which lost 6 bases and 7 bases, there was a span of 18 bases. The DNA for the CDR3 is TGTGCCAGCAGCCCGACCTCCCCAGGGGTGACCCAGTACTTC. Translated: CASSPTSPGVTQYF.

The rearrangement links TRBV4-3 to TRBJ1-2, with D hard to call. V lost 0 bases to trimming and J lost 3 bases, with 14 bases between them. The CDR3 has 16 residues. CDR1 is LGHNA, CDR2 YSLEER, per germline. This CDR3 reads CASSQDHVGRYYGYTF. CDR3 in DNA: TGCGCCAGCAGCCAAGATCACGTAGGCAGATACTATGGCTACACCTTC.

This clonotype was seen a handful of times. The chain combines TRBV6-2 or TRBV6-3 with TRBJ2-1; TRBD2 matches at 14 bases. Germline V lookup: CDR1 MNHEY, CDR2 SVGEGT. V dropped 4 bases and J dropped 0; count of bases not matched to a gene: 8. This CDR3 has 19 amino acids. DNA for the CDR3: TGTGCCAGCAGTTCCGCCCGACTAGCGGGAGGGAGCTCCTACAATGAGCAGTTCTTC. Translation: CASSSARLAGGSSYNEQFF.

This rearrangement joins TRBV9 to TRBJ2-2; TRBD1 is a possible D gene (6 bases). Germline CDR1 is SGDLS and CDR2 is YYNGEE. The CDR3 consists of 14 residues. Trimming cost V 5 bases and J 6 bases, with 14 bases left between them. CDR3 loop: CASRQGSDAGELFF. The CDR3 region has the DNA TGTGCCAGCAGGCAGGGGAGCGACGCCGGGGAGCTGTTTTTT. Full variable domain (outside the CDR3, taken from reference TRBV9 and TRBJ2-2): DSGVTQTPKHLITATGQRVTLRCSPRSGDLSVYWYQQSLDQGLQFLIQYYNGEERAKGNILERFSAQQFPDLHSELNLSSLELGDSALYFCASRQGSDAGELFFGEGSRLTVL.

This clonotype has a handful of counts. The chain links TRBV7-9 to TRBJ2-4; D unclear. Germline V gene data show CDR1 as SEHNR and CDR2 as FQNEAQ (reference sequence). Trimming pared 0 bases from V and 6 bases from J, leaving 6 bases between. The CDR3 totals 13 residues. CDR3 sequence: CASSLAQVNIQYF. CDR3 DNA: TGTGCCAGCAGCTTAGCGCAAGTAAACATTCAGTACTTC.

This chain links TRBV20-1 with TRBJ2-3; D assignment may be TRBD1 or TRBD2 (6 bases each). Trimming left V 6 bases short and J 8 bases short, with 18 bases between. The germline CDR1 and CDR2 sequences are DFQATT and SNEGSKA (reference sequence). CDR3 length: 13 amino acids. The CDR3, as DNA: TGCAGTGCCCCGCGGGACTCCAGGGGTACGCAGTATTTT. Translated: CSAPRDSRGTQYF.

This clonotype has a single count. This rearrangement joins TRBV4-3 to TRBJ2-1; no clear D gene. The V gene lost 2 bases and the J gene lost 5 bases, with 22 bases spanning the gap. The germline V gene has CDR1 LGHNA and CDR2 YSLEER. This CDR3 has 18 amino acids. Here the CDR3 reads CASSQYGPKQTGHNEQFF. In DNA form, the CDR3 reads TGCGCCAGCAGCCAATACGGCCCAAAACAAACGGGCCACAATGAGCAGTTCTTC.

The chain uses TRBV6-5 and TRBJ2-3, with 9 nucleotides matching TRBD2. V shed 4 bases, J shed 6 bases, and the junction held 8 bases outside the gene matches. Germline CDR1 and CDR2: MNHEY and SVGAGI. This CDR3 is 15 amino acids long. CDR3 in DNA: TGTGCCAGCAGTTCGGCGGGGGGGAGATTGGATACGCAGTATTTT. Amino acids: CASSSAGGRLDTQYF.

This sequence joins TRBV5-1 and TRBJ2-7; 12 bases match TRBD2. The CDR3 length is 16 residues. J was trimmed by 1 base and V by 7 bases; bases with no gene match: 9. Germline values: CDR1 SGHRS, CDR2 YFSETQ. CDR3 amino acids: CASALAGGPGSYEQYF. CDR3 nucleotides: TGCGCCAGCGCTCTAGCGGGGGGGCCGGGGTCCTACGAGCAGTACTTC.

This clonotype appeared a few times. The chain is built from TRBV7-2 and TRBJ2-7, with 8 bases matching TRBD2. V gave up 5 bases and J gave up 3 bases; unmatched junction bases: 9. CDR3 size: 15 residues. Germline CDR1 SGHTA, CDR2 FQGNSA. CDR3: CASSIGGGLFYEQYF. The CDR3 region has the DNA TGTGCCAGCAGCATCGGCGGGGGGTTGTTCTACGAGCAGTACTTC.

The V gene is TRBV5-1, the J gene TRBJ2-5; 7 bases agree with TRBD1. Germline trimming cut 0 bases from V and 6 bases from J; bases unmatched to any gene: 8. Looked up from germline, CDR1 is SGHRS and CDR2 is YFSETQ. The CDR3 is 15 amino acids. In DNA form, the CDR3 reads TGCGCCAGCAGCTTGGGACAGGGCGACGGAAAGACCCAGTACTTC. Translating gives CASSLGQGDGKTQYF.

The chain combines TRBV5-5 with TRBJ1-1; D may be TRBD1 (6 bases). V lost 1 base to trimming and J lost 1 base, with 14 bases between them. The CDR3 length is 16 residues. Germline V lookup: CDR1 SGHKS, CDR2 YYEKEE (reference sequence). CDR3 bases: TGTGCCAGCAGCTTGACAGGTCGGGGGCAGAACACTGAAGCTTTCTTT. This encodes CASSLTGRGQNTEAFF.

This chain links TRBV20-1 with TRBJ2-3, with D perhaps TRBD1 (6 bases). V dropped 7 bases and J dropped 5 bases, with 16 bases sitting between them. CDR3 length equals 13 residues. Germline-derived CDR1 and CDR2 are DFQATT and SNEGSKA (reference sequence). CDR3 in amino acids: CSGSQGFLDTQYF. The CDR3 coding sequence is TGCAGTGGGTCTCAGGGGTTTCTAGATACGCAGTATTTT.

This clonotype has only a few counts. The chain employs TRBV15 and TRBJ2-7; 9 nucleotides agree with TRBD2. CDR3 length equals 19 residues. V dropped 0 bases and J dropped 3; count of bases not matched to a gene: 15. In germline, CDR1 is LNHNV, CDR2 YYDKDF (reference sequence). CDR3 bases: TGTGCCACCAGCAGAGATCAGCGCGGGAGGGCCGTTGGTAGCTACGAGCAGTACTTC. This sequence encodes CATSRDQRGRAVGSYEQYF.

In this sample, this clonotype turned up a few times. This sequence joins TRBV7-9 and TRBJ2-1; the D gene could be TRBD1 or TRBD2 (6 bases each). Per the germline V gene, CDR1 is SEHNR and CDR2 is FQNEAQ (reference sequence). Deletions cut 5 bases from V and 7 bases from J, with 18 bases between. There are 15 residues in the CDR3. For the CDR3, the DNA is TGTGCCAGCAGCCAGAGTTTACAGGGAGGAAATGAGCAGTTCTTC. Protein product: CASSQSLQGGNEQFF.

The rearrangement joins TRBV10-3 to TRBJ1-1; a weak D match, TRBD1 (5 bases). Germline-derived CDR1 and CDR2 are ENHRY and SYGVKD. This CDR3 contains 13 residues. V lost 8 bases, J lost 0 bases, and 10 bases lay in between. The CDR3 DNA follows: TGTGCCATCGGTCCAGGGATGAACACTGAAGCTTTCTTT. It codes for CAIGPGMNTEAFF.